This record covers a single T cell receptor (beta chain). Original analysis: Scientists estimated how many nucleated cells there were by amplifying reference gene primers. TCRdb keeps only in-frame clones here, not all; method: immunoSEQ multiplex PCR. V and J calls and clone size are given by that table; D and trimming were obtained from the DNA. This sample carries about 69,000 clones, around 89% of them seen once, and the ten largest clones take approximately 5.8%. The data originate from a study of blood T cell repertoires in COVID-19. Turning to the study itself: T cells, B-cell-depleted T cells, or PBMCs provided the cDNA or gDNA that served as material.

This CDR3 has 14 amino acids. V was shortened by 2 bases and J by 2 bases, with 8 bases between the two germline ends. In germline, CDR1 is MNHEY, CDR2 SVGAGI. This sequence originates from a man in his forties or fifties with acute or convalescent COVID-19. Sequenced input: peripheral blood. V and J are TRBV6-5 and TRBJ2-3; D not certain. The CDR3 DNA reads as TGTGCCAGCAGTTACCGAGGATACACAGATACGCAGTATTTT. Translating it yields CASSYRGYTDTQYF.